The source of this TCR beta chain is a study of T cell changes during pregnancy in multiple sclerosis. The V and J ends lost 3 bases and 4 bases, in that order; junction bases with no gene match: 14. Germline V lookup: CDR1 SGHVS, CDR2 FQNEAQ. This CDR3 comprises 18 residues. TCRdb keeps only in-frame clones here, not all; method: immunoSEQ multiplex PCR. The table lists 70,000 to 75,000 clones, around 92% of them singletons. This specimen was peripheral blood, taken before pregnancy. The sequence was collected from a female donor with multiple sclerosis, enrolled in a pregnancy study. V usage is TRBV7-8 and J usage is TRBJ2-7, with TRBD2 identical over 11 bases. As DNA, the CDR3 is TGTGCCAGCAGCTTCCATCGCAATCTAGCGGGAGGTAAATACGAGCAGTACTTC. As protein: CASSFHRNLAGGKYEQYF. Based on the CDR3 plus reference TRBV7-8 and TRBJ2-7, the full variable domain is GAGVSQSPRYKVAKRGQDVALRCDPISGHVSLFWYQQALGQGPEFLTYFQNEAQLDKSGLPSDRFFAERPEGSVSTLKIQRTQQEDSAVYLCASSFHRNLAGGKYEQYFGPGTRLTVT.